The rows below give T cell receptor beta chains drawn from one sample of a study of blood T cells in healthy people across ages. From the 5' RACE reads, TCRdb called clonotypes with MiXCR, one entry per CDR3 protein. This sample yields about 640,000 distinct CDR3 sequences, of which approximately 30% are seen a single time; approximately 14% belongs to the top ten. The sequenced sample consisted of blood. These receptors came from a woman of 80 years or more in good health. Each CDR3 is given with its conserved first and last residue. Fields, in order: clone size, D gene, J gene, V gene, CDR3 DNA, CDR3 protein. A D gene is named only where the DNA matches it firmly. Clone size appears in some rows only: once, few, many, or a class for an expanded clone.

-,-,TRBJ2-1,TRBV28,TGTGCCAGCAGGGGAACAGGGAACCAAGAGACCCAGTTCTTC,CASRGTGNQETQFF
few,TRBD1,TRBJ1-4,TRBV6-6,TGTGCCAGTGCTGAGACTCCGGGACAGGGACGTGAAAAACTGTTTTTT,CASAETPGQGREKLFF
many,-,TRBJ2-7,TRBV7-2,TGTGCCAGCAGCTTAGAAAGTGGCAGGGGCTTATTCGAGCAGTACTTC,CASSLESGRGLFEQYF
-,-,TRBJ2-2,TRBV12-3/TRBV12-4,TGTGCCAGCAGTTTGTACCCTGTGGACGGGGAGCTGTTTTTT,CASSLYPVDGELFF
once,-,TRBJ2-7,TRBV12-3/TRBV12-4,TGTGCCAGCACCCTGGCAGGGACCTACGAGCAGTACTTC,CASTLAGTYEQYF
-,-,TRBJ2-1,TRBV30,TGTGCCTGGAGCCAACAGAGACATGAGCAGTTCTTC,CAWSQQRHEQFF
many,-,TRBJ2-5,TRBV5-1,TGCGCCAGCAGCTTGGCCAAACGGGACTTCCAAGAGACCCAGTACTTC,CASSLAKRDFQETQYF
-,TRBD1,TRBJ1-5,TRBV2,TGTGCCAGCAGATTAAACAGGGGCCGGAGAAATCAGCCCCAGCATTTT,CASRLNRGRRNQPQHF
many,TRBD2,TRBJ2-3,TRBV12-3/TRBV12-4,TGTGCCAGCACCCCTAGCGGGGCGTCCACAGATACGCAGTATTTT,CASTPSGASTDTQYF
-,TRBD2,TRBJ2-3,TRBV10-3,TGTGCCATCAGACCGGGACTAGGGGGAGATACGCAGTATTTT,CAIRPGLGGDTQYF
-,-,TRBJ1-1,TRBV12-3/TRBV12-4,TGTGCCAGCAGGTTGTCACAGAACACTGAAGCTTTCTTT,CASRLSQNTEAFF
many,TRBD1,TRBJ2-3,TRBV9,TGTGCCAGCAGCGTAGCGGGACAGAACACAGATACGCAGTATTTT,CASSVAGQNTDTQYF
many,-,TRBJ1-2,TRBV10-3,TGTGCCATCAGTCCGGGACAACTAAGGGGTGTGTCGGGCTACACCTTC,CAISPGQLRGVSGYTF
-,TRBD2,TRBJ2-3,TRBV4-2,TGTGCCAGCAGCCAGATAGCGGGAGCCACAGATACGCAGTATTTT,CASSQIAGATDTQYF
many,TRBD2,TRBJ2-3,TRBV12-3/TRBV12-4,TGTGCCAGCACCCTAGCGGGGGGGCCAGCAGATACGCAGTATTTT,CASTLAGGPADTQYF
-,-,TRBJ2-1,TRBV18,TGTGCCAGCTCATCCCGGGGGTATGAGCAGTTCTTC,CASSSRGYEQFF
many,-,TRBJ2-1,TRBV5-6,TGTGCCAGCAGCGAACAGGGGACTCGCAATGAGCAGTTCTTC,CASSEQGTRNEQFF
many,-,TRBJ2-5,TRBV5-1,TGCGCCAGCAGCCTACAGATGGAGACCCAGTACTTC,CASSLQMETQYF
many,TRBD1,TRBJ2-6,TRBV10-3,TGTGCCATCAGTCCCCGTCGGGGACAGATCTCTGGGGCCAACGTCCTGACTTTC,CAISPRRGQISGANVLTF
once,-,TRBJ2-7,TRBV2,TGTGCCAGCAGTGAAAGGCAGAGTACCTACGAGCAGTACTTC,CASSERQSTYEQYF
many,TRBD1,TRBJ2-5,TRBV29-1,TGCAGCGTAGGGCGGACAGGGCTCGTTCCTTGGGAGACCCAGTACTTC,CSVGRTGLVPWETQYF
many,-,TRBJ2-5,TRBV29-1,TGCAGCGTTGTTGGGAGGGCAGGGGCGCAAGAGACCCAGTACTTC,CSVVGRAGAQETQYF
many,-,TRBJ2-7,TRBV20-1,TGCAGTGCTAGTAAGGTCAGGGGCTACGAGCAGTACTTC,CSASKVRGYEQYF
many,TRBD1,TRBJ1-2,TRBV5-1,TGCGCCAGCAGCTTCCGACAGGGTGGAGAAAACTATGGCTACACCTTC,CASSFRQGGENYGYTF
few,-,TRBJ1-2,TRBV20-1,TGCAGTGCTAGAGATGTCGGGGACGACTATGGCTACACCTTC,CSARDVGDDYGYTF
-,TRBD1,TRBJ1-5,TRBV30,TGTGCCTGGTTAAACCCCGGGACAGATGATAATCAGCCCCAGCATTTT,CAWLNPGTDDNQPQHF
few,-,TRBJ1-6,TRBV5-6,TGTGCCAGCAGCTTTAGACAGGCCGCGCTGGGTTCACCCCTCCACTTT,CASSFRQAALGSPLHF
few,TRBD1,TRBJ1-1,TRBV10-3,TGTGCCATCAGTCGACAGGGAGAGGGGGCTTTCTTT,CAISRQGEGAFF
few,-,TRBJ1-2,TRBV7-9,TGTGCCAGCAGCTTAGTAGTAGAGGCTAGGGGTGATGGCTACACCTTC,CASSLVVEARGDGYTF
many,TRBD1,TRBJ1-4,TRBV6-1,TGTGCCAGCAGAAGACAGGGCCTTAATGAAAAACTGTTTTTT,CASRRQGLNEKLFF
once,-,TRBJ2-6,TRBV19,TGTGCCAGTAGTACGCAGTACTCTGGGGCCAACGTCCTGACTTTC,CASSTQYSGANVLTF
-,-,TRBJ2-5,TRBV9,TGTGCCAGCAGCGTAGGTCTAATGGGATCAGAGACCCAGTACTTC,CASSVGLMGSETQYF
many,TRBD1,TRBJ2-7,TRBV12-3/TRBV12-4,TGTGCCAGCAGTTTATCCCAGGGGGTGATCGGCGAGCAGTACTTC,CASSLSQGVIGEQYF
-,-,TRBJ1-4,TRBV6-1,TGTGCCAGCAGCCAACGCGGGGGTGCTGAAAAACTGTTTTTT,CASSQRGGAEKLFF
many,-,TRBJ2-7,TRBV5-6,TGTGCCAGCAGCTTCTTTACTACCTACGAGCAGTACTTC,CASSFFTTYEQYF
many,-,TRBJ1-5,TRBV7-6,TGTGCCAGCAGCTTAGGACTGAGCGGGAATCAGCCCCAGCATTTT,CASSLGLSGNQPQHF
many,-,TRBJ2-1,TRBV7-9,TGTGCCAGCAGCTTAGGGCTAGCCGGCGATGAGCAGTTCTTC,CASSLGLAGDEQFF
many,-,TRBJ1-5,TRBV4-3,TGCGCCAGCAGCCAAGCTTGGGGCCCCAATCAGCCCCAGCATTTT,CASSQAWGPNQPQHF
-,TRBD2,TRBJ2-7,TRBV6-2/TRBV6-3,TGTGCCAGCGGTTCCGGGACTAGCGGGGTCTACGAGCAGTACTTC,CASGSGTSGVYEQYF
-,-,TRBJ1-5,TRBV6-2/TRBV6-3,TGTGCCAGCGCCCTTGGGCAGGGGTACCAGCCCCAGCATTTT,CASALGQGYQPQHF
-,TRBD1,TRBJ1-2,TRBV6-5,TGTGCCAGCAGCCCCGGGACAGGAGGCGGATATGGCTACGCCTTC,CASSPGTGGGYGYAF
many,-,TRBJ2-3,TRBV3-1,TGTGCCAGCAGCCTAAGGTCGGGGCCGACCTATTCAGATACGCAGTATTTT,CASSLRSGPTYSDTQYF
many,-,TRBJ2-7,TRBV5-5,TGTGCCAGCAGATTTAAGACACTGGAGTACTTC,CASRFKTLEYF
many,-,TRBJ2-7,TRBV7-8,TGTGCCAGCATCCCTGTTGCGGGTATGAGCTCCTACGAGCAGTACTTC,CASIPVAGMSSYEQYF
few,TRBD1,TRBJ2-1,TRBV5-8,TGTGCCAGCAGCTTGCGACAGGGGGGGACACGGCAGTTCTTC,CASSLRQGGTRQFF
many,-,TRBJ2-7,TRBV2,TGTGCCAGCAGAATGGGCGGAACCTACGAGCAGTACTTC,CASRMGGTYEQYF
-,TRBD1,TRBJ2-3,TRBV10-3,TGTGCCATCAGCGCCGGGACAGGGAATTCAGATACGCAGTATTTT,CAISAGTGNSDTQYF
-,TRBD1,TRBJ2-5,TRBV24-1,TGTGCCTCAGGGACAGGGGTAGAAGAGACCCAGTACTTC,CASGTGVEETQYF
many,-,TRBJ2-7,TRBV7-2,TGTGCCAGCAGCCTCACTCATGGTAGGAGCTCCTACGAGCAGTACTTC,CASSLTHGRSSYEQYF
-,-,TRBJ2-2,TRBV7-9,TGTGCCAGCAGCTCTACACTTCCGGGATTGGTTTCCGGGGAGCTGTTTTTT,CASSSTLPGLVSGELFF
-,-,TRBJ1-5,TRBV4-1,TGCGCCAGCAGCCAGATCGACAGTTATCGCAATCAGCCCCAGCATTTT,CASSQIDSYRNQPQHF
few,TRBD2,TRBJ2-2,TRBV7-8,TGTGCCAGCAGCTTAAGACGACTAGCGGGGGGGCCTTGGACCGGGGAGCTGTTTTTT,CASSLRRLAGGPWTGELFF
few,TRBD2,TRBJ2-7,TRBV20-1,TGCAGTGCTAGAGACCCCTGGGGCGGGGGGGACTACGAGCAGTACTTC,CSARDPWGGGDYEQYF